This T cell receptor beta chain was sequenced in a study of beta chain features in type 1 diabetes. Germline V gives CDR1 LGHNA, CDR2 YSLEER. Unmatched junction bases numbered 9, after V lost 4 bases and J lost 10 bases. CDR3 length equals 13 residues. Expressed TCRB transcripts were sequenced because the isolated RNA had all been reverse transcribed beforehand. Assay used: immunoSEQ multiplex PCR; TCRdb lists only in-frame clones, some missing. This sample has around 300,000 clones; about 8% occur once, and the top ten carry 1%. This TCR was sampled from a woman between 18 and 30 years old in good health. Sequencing was done on a sample of central memory CD4+ T cells from blood. The chain couples TRBV4-3 to TRBJ1-2, with 7 positions matching TRBD1. CDR3 sequence (DNA): TGCGCCAGCAGCCGCTTCGGGGACAGCATCTACACCTTC. Translated, it gives CASSRFGDSIYTF.